This TCR beta chain was sequenced in a study of cytomegalovirus exposure and HLA in healthy donors. Study overall: The approximately 120 validation repertoires used the same platform as the 600 to 750 first-cohort repertoires (as reported by a later analysis). General study results and limits: The study designated 150 or so TCR beta chains cytomegalovirus-associated. The tendency of first-cohort TCR clusters to co-occur in the approximately 110 validation repertoires was identified by a subsequent analysis.

V was shortened by 0 bases and J by 4 bases, with 11 bases between the two germline ends. This CDR3 contains 15 residues. The germline gives CDR1 SEHNR, CDR2 FQNEAQ (reference sequence). Assay used: immunoSEQ multiplex PCR; TCRdb lists only in-frame clones, some missing. The repertoire holds around 250,000 clones, with around 90% as singletons. As concerns this clone: Its specificity is not known.

The chain uses TRBV7-9 and TRBJ2-3; a possible D gene is TRBD1 (5 bases). The specimen was PBMCs. This clonotype was obtained from a woman between 18 and 30 years old in good health and CMV-seronegative. The CDR3 DNA is TGTGCCAGCAGCTTAGCCCAGGGTTCTTCAGATACGCAGTATTTT. This sequence encodes CASSLAQGSSDTQYF.